A single sample gave rise to the 9 T cell receptor beta chains below, sequenced in a study of blood T cells in healthy people across ages. PCR was performed a second time for about 7 to 11 cycles using a sample-barcoded 5' primer and a J-beta primer mix. Each CDR3 protein is one row after TCRdb ran MiXCR on the 5' RACE reads. The table shows a few hundred thousand distinct CDR3 sequences, with around a quarter occurring only once. The same data also contributed to another study, on T cells of mothers and their children.

The sequencing input was blood. Receptor source: a boy younger than 10 in good health.

The chain carries TRBV18 and TRBJ1-1; tentative D call: TRBD1 (6 bases). The CDR3 contains 15 residues. Germline V gene data show CDR1 as KGHSH and CDR2 as LQKENI. Trimming left V 4 bases short and J 3 bases short, with 15 bases between. The DNA for the CDR3 is TGTGCCAGCTCACGGGGGCGGGTCAGGGACACTGAAGCTTTCTTT. It translates to CASSRGRVRDTEAFF.

The rearrangement uses TRBV5-1 and TRBJ2-2; D perhaps matches TRBD1 (6 bases). The V end lost 4 bases, the J end lost 0 bases, and 10 bases lay between the germline ends. This CDR3 has 15 residues. CDR1 is SGHRS, CDR2 YFSETQ, per germline. The CDR3 spells CASSQRTANTGELFF. Here the CDR3 DNA reads TGCGCCAGCAGCCAGAGGACAGCGAACACCGGGGAGCTGTTTTTT.

A few counts support this clonotype. Here the CDR3 DNA reads TGTGCCAGCAGTTACTCCGACAGGGAGCGTCAGCCCCAGCATTTT. Protein product: CASSYSDRERQPQHF. V usage is TRBV6-2 or TRBV6-3 and J usage is TRBJ1-5, with 7 bases lining up with TRBD1. CDR1 is MNHEY and CDR2 is SVGEGT in the germline V gene. V lost 0 bases to trimming and J lost 6 bases; unmatched junction nucleotides: 5. The CDR3 has 15 amino acids.

The genes are TRBV7-9 and TRBJ2-2; 10 bases map to TRBD2. The CDR3 is made up of 18 amino acids. The J segment lost 5 bases and the V segment lost 1 base, leaving 10 bases of the junction unmatched. Germline V gene lookup returns CDR1 SEHNR and CDR2 FQNEAQ (reference sequence). As DNA, the CDR3 is TGTGCCAGCAGCTTAGTGGCCTTAGGACTAGCGGCAACCGGGGAGCTGTTTTTT. This gives the protein CASSLVALGLAATGELFF.

The chain has TRBV18 and TRBJ2-3; D remains unclear. Trimming removed 3 bases at V and 4 bases at J, with 8 bases between. There are 13 residues in the CDR3. CDR1 and CDR2 (germline): KGHSH, LQKENI. CDR3: CASSPAGADTQYF. The DNA for the CDR3 is TGTGCCAGCTCACCTGCTGGCGCAGATACGCAGTATTTT.

The V call is TRBV5-1, the J call TRBJ2-1, with 8 bases matching TRBD1. CDR1 and CDR2 (germline): SGHRS, YFSETQ. There are 15 residues in the CDR3. V shed 3 bases and J 5 bases; nucleotides not matched to a gene: 7. This chain's CDR3 is CASSSGQGWNNEQFF. CDR3 nucleotides: TGCGCCAGCAGCTCAGGACAGGGATGGAACAATGAGCAGTTCTTC.

This clonotype was seen more than once but under ten times. V is TRBV6-2 or TRBV6-3 and J is TRBJ1-6; TRBD1 matches 8 bases. The CDR3 extends over 15 amino acids. With V trimmed by 6 bases and J by 4 bases, 5 bases remained unmatched. The V gene's germline CDR1 is MNHEY and CDR2 SVGEGT. CDR3 amino acids: CASRDGTGYNSPLHF. CDR3 nucleotides: TGTGCCAGCAGGGACGGGACAGGTTATAATTCACCCCTCCACTTT.

This chain joins TRBV7-2 and TRBJ1-4, with 9 bases identical to TRBD1. Germline V gene data show CDR1 as SGHTA and CDR2 as FQGNSA. CDR3 length equals 16 residues. The trim removed 4 bases at V and 8 bases at J, leaving 11 bases unmatched. For the CDR3, the DNA is TGTGCCAGCAGCTCCTTCCGAGGGACAGGGTTCGAAAAACTGTTTTTT. This sequence encodes CASSSFRGTGFEKLFF.

The chain recombines TRBV15 with TRBJ2-3, with D possibly being TRBD1 (6 bases). Trimming removed 2 bases at V and 0 bases at J, with 12 bases between. Germline assignment: CDR1 LNHNV and CDR2 YYDKDF (reference sequence). This CDR3 region has 16 residues. The CDR3 bases are TGTGCCACCAGCAGAATTGGACAGCTAAGCACAGATACGCAGTATTTT. Translating gives CATSRIGQLSTDTQYF.